This record concerns one T cell receptor beta chain sequence. The sample belongs to a study of blood T cell repertoires in COVID-19. This table comes from immunoSEQ multiplex PCR, and its TCRdb copy is limited to in-frame clones, with some not included. The sample lists roughly 200,000 clones, around 90% seen once, with 2.5% to 3.5% in the top ten. The clonotype originates from a man between 35 and 55 years old with active or convalescent COVID-19. Specimen: peripheral blood.

The CDR3 nucleotides read TGTGCCAGTAGTATCCAGTTCACAGATACGCAGTATTTT. Its protein product is CASSIQFTDTQYF. V is TRBV19 and J is TRBJ2-3; D gene unclear. Germline CDR1 reads LNHDA; CDR2 reads SQIVND (reference sequence). Deletions cut 3 bases from V and 2 bases from J, with 6 bases between. The CDR3 sequence is 13 residues long.